The clone carrying this T cell receptor beta chain appeared a few times. No antigen is known for it. One base away lies a much larger clone, so this may be a sequencing read error. This sample's RNA came from whole unsorted tissue. The entry originates in a study of tumor and adjacent non-tumor tissue in lung cancer. General study results and limits: In normal lung, the top 100 clones were significantly more dominant than in tumor. Tumor TCR diversity, when higher, was linked to shorter survival.

The CDR3 is 14 amino acids. TCRbeta libraries were built with three rounds of nested PCR, modified from ARM-PCR. TCRdb ran MiXCR on the multiplex PCR reads and lists one entry per CDR3 protein. The table records more than 90,000 distinct CDR3 sequences, approximately 70% of them present only once. This rearrangement joins TRBV12-3 or TRBV12-4 to TRBJ1-2; possibly TRBD1 for D (5 bases). The source of this sequence is a man between 60 and 75 years old with non-small cell lung cancer. Specimen: lung tumor tissue. CDR3 sequence: CVSSLAVQGYGYTF. CDR3 bases: TGTGTCAGCAGTTTAGCAGTCCAGGGCTATGGCTACACCTTC.